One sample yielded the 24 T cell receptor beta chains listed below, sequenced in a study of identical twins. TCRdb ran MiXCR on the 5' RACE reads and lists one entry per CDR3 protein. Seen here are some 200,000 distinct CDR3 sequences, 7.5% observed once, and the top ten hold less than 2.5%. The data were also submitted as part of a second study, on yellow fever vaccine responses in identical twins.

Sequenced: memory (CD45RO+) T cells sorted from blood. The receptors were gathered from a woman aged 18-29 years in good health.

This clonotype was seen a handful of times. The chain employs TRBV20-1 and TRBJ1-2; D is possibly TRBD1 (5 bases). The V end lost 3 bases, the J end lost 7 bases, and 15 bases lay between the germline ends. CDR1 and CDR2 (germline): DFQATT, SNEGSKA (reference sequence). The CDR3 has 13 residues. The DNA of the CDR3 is TGCAGTGCTAGGGTCGTGGGGGAACTTGGCTACACCTTC. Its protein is CSARVVGELGYTF.

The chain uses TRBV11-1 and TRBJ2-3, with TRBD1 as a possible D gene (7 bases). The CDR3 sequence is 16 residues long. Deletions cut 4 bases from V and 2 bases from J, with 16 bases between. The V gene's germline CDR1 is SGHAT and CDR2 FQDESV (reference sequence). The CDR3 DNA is TGTGCCAGCAGCTCCTCAGGGGGGAGACACACAGATACGCAGTATTTT. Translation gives CASSSSGGRHTDTQYF.

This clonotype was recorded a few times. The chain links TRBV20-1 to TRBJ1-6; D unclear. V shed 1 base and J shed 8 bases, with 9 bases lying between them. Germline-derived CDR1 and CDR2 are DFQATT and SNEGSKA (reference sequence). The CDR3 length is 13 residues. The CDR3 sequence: CSARGDGHSPLHF. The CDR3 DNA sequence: TGCAGTGCTAGAGGGGATGGGCATTCACCCCTCCACTTT.

The CDR3 DNA sequence: TGTGCCAGCAGTTACCGGGACAGGGGCCCAAATGAGCAGTTCTTC. This sequence encodes CASSYRDRGPNEQFF. The V and J genes are TRBV6-2 or TRBV6-3 and TRBJ2-1; 10 bases are shared with TRBD1. Trimming removed 2 bases from V and 7 bases from J; junction bases left unmatched: 5. The CDR3 runs to 15 residues. Germline CDR1 MNHEY, CDR2 SVGEGT.

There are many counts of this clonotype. CDR3 DNA sequence: TGTGCCAGCAGTCGCGATAGGGGGCCAGAAACTTATAGCAATCAGCCCCAGCATTTT. This gives the protein CASSRDRGPETYSNQPQHF. The rearrangement joins TRBV28 to TRBJ1-5, with 7 bases lining up with TRBD1. The CDR3 is 19 amino acids. V lost 5 bases to trimming and J lost 0 bases; unmatched junction nucleotides: 16. From germline, CDR1 is MDHEN and CDR2 SYDVKM.

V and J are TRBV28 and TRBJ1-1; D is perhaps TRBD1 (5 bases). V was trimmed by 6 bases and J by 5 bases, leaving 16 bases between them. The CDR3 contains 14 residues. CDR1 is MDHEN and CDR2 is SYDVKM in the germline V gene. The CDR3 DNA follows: TGTGCCAGCAGACCCGGGACTGCCGGTACTGAAGCTTTCTTT. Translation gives CASRPGTAGTEAFF.

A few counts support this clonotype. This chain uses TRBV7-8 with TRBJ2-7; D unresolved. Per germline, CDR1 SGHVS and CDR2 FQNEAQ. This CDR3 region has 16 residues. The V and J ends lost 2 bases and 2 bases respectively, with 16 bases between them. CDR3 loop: CASSLIKARGPYEQYF. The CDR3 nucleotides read TGTGCCAGCAGCTTAATTAAGGCCAGAGGCCCCTACGAGCAGTACTTC.

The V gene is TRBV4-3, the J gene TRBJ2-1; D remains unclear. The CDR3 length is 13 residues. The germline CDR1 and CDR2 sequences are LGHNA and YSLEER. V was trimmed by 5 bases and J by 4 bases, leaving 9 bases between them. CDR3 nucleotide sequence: TGCGCCAGCAGCTTCCGGATTTACAATGAGCAGTTCTTC. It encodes CASSFRIYNEQFF.

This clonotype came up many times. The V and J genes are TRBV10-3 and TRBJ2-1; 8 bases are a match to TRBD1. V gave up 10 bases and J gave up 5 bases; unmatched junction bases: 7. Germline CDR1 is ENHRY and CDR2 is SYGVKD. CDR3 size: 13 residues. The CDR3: CATGPTGDNEQFF. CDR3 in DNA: TGTGCCACCGGCCCGACAGGGGACAATGAGCAGTTCTTC.

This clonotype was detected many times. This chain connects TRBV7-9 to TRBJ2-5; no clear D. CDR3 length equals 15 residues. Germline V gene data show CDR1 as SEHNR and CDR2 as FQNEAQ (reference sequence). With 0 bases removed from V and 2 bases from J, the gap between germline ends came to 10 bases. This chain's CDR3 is CASSLAGIVQETQYF. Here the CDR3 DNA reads TGTGCCAGCAGCTTAGCGGGGATAGTTCAAGAGACCCAGTACTTC.

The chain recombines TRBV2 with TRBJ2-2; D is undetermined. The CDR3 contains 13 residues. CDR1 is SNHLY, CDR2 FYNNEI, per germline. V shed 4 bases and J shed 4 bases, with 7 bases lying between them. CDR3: CASSVRATGELFF. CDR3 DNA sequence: TGTGCCAGCAGTGTTCGGGCCACCGGGGAGCTGTTTTTT.

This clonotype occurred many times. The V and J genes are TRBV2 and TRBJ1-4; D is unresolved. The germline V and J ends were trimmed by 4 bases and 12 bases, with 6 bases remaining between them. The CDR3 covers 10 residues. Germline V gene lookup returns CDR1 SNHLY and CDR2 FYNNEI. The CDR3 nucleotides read TGTGCCAGCAGTGTCACGGAACTGTTTTTT. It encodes CASSVTELFF.

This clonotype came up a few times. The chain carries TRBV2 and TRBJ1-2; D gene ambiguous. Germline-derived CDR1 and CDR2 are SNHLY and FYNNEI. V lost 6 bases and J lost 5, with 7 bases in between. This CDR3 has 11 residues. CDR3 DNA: TGTGCCAGCAGCCCCCCATATGGCTACACCTTC. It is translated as CASSPPYGYTF.

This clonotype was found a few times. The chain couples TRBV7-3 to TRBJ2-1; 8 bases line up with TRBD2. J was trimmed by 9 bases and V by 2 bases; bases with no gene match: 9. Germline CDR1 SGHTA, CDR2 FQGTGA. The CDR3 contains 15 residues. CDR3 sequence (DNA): TGTGCCAGCAGCTTATCTCCGGGGGGGCCTGGTGAGCAGTTCTTC. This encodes CASSLSPGGPGEQFF.

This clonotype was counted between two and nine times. The CDR3 bases are TGCAGTGCTTCGCAGGGGAACACTGAAGCTTTCTTT. Translated: CSASQGNTEAFF. The gene calls are TRBV20-1 and TRBJ1-1; possibly TRBD1 for D (5 bases). The CDR3 is 12 residues long. Germline V lookup: CDR1 DFQATT, CDR2 SNEGSKA (reference sequence). Trimming removed 5 bases from V and 1 base from J, with 8 bases in between.

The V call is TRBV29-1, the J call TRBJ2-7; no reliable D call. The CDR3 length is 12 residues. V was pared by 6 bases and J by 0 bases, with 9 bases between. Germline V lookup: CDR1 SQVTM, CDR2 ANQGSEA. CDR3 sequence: CSVRWNSYEQYF. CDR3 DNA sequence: TGCAGCGTGCGGTGGAACTCCTACGAGCAGTACTTC.

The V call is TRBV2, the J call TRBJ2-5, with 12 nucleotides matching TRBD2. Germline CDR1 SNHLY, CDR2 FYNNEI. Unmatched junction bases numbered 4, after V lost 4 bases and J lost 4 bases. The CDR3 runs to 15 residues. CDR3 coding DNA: TGTGCCAGCAGTGTTGCTAGCGGGGGGGCAGAGACCCAGTACTTC. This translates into CASSVASGGAETQYF. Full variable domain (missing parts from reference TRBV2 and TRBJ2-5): EPEVTQTPSHQVTQMGQEVILRCVPISNHLYFYWYRQILGQKVEFLVSFYNNEISEKSEIFDDQFSVERPDGSNFTLKIRSTKLEDSAMYFCASSVASGGAETQYFGPGTRLLVL.

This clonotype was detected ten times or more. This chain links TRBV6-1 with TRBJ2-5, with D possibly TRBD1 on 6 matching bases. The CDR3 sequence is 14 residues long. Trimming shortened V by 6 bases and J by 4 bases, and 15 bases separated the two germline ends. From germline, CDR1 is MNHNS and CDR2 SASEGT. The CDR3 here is CASSLPDRTETQYF. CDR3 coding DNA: TGTGCCAGCAGCCTCCCAGACAGGACAGAGACCCAGTACTTC.

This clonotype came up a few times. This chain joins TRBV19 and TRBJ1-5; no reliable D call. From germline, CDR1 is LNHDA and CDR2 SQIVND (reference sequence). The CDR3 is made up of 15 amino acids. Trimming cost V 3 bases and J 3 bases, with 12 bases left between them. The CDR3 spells CASSIVRANNQPQHF. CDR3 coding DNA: TGTGCCAGTAGTATCGTTAGGGCCAACAATCAGCCCCAGCATTTT. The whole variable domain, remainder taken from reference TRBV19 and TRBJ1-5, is DGGITQSPKYLFRKEGQNVTLSCEQNLNHDAMYWYRQDPGQGLRLIYYSQIVNDFQKGDIAEGYSVSREKKESFPLTVTSAQKNPTAFYLCASSIVRANNQPQHFGDGTRLSIL.

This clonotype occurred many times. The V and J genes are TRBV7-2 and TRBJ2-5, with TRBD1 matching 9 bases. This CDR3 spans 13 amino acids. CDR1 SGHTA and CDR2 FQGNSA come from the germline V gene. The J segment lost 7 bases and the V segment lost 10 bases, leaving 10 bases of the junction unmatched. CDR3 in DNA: TGTGCCATCCCCAAGGGACAGGGCGGGACCCAGTACTTC. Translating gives CAIPKGQGGTQYF.

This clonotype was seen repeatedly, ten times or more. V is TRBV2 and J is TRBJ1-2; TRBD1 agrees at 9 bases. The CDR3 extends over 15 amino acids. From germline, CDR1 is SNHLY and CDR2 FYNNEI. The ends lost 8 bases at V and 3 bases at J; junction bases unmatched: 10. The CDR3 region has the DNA TGTGCCAGCGGCGGTTCCCGGGACAGGGACTATGGCTACACCTTC. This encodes CASGGSRDRDYGYTF.

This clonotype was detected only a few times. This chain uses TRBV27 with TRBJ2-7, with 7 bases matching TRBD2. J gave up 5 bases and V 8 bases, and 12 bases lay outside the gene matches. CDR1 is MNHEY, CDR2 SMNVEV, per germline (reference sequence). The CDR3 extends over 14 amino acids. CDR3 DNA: TGTGCCAGCGGGTCTGCGGGAGCAGGGAACGAGCAGTACTTC. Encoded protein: CASGSAGAGNEQYF.

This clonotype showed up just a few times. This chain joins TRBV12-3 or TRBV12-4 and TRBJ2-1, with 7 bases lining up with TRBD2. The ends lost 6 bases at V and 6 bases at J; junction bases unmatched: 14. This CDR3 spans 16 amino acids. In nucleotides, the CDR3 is TGTGCCAGCAGCGACAAAACGGGGGGAGGTCCCAATGAGCAGTTCTTC. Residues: CASSDKTGGGPNEQFF.

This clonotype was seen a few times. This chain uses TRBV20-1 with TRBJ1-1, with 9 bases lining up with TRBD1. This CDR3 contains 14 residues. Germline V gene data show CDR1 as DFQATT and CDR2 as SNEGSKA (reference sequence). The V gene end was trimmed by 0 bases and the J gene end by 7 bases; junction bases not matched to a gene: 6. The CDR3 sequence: CSARDNRGRIEAFF. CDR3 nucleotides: TGCAGTGCTAGAGATAACAGGGGGCGTATTGAAGCTTTCTTT.